This passage covers 5 T cell receptor beta chains from one sample sequenced in a study of CD4 T cells in relation to SARS-CoV-2 and coronaviruses. CD4+ T cells from unexposed donors were obtained before the COVID-19 pandemic (2011-2018). Measured with immunoSEQ multiplex PCR; TCRdb has only the in-frame clones, and not every one. Here the sample spans under 70,000 clones, 75% to 90% being singletons. The sample comprised memory CD4+ T cells from PBMCs. Every receptor here comes from a human donor in good health.

The chain recombines TRBV18 with TRBJ2-5; a weak D match, TRBD1 (6 bases). V was cut by 1 base and J by 2 bases, with 8 bases left in between. CDR1 and CDR2 (germline): KGHSH, LQKENI. This CDR3 spans 14 amino acids. Here the CDR3 DNA reads TGTGCCAGCTCACCACGGGGGCAGCAAGAGACCCAGTACTTC. This gives the protein CASSPRGQQETQYF.

DNA for the CDR3: TGTGCCAGTAGCCGGACTAGCGGGAGGGCGGGTCTCCAGGAGACCCAGTACTTC. It encodes CASSRTSGRAGLQETQYF. The V call is TRBV19, the J call TRBJ2-5; 15 nucleotides agree with TRBD2. Germline CDR1 is LNHDA and CDR2 is SQIVND (reference sequence). V shed 6 bases and J 5 bases; nucleotides not matched to a gene: 13. The CDR3 length is 18 residues.

In nucleotides, the CDR3 is TGCGCCAGCAGCATAGGGGGCGATGAGCAGTTCTTC. This translates into CASSIGGDEQFF. The chain couples TRBV5-1 to TRBJ2-1; 7 bases align to TRBD1. Germline V CDR1 and CDR2: SGHRS, YFSETQ. The CDR3 consists of 12 residues. With 4 bases clipped from V and 8 bases from J, the junction kept 3 bases outside the gene matches.

The gene calls are TRBV28 and TRBJ1-3; 7 bases line up with TRBD1. J was trimmed by 2 bases and V by 4 bases; bases with no gene match: 8. The CDR3 is 16 residues long. The V gene's germline CDR1 is MDHEN and CDR2 SYDVKM. The CDR3 DNA is TGTGCCAGCAGTTCTTGGGGACAGACTACTGGAAACACCATATATTTT. This encodes CASSSWGQTTGNTIYF.

V is TRBV20-1 and J is TRBJ2-1, with D perhaps matching TRBD2 (5 bases). Germline-derived CDR1 and CDR2 are DFQATT and SNEGSKA (reference sequence). The CDR3 extends over 14 amino acids. The ends were cut back, 3 bases at V and 2 bases at J, with 11 bases in the middle. CDR3 DNA sequence: TGCAGTGCTAGTCGTGCGGGCCCCTACAATGAGCAGTTCTTC. It encodes CSASRAGPYNEQFF.